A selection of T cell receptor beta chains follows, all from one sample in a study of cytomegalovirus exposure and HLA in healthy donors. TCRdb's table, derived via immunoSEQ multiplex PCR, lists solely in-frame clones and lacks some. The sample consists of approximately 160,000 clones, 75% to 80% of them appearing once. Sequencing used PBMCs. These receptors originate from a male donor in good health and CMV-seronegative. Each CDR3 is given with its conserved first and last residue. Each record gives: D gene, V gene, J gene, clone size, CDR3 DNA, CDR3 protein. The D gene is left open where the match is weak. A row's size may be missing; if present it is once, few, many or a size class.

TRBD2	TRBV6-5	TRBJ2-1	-	TGTGCCAGCACCCCAGGCCGGGGGAGGGGCAATGAGCAGTTCTTC	CASTPGRGRGNEQFF
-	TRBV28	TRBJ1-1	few	TGTGCCAGCAGTTGGGGCAGGGTTACGAACACTGAAGCTTTCTTT	CASSWGRVTNTEAFF
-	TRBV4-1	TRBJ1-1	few	TGCGCCAGCAGCCGATACCCTGGGCCTTGGGGGGGGCCCACTGAAGCTTTCTTT	CASSRYPGPWGGPTEAFF
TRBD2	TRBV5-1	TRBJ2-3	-	TGCGCCAGCAGCCTGGATGCTAGCGGGGGGGATACGCAGTATTTT	CASSLDASGGDTQYF
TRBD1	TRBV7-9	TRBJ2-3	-	TGTGCCAGCAGCTTAGTACAGGGGTCAGATACGCAGTATTTT	CASSLVQGSDTQYF
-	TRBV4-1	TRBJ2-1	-	TGCGCCAGCCTCGGGGGAACACACAATGAGCAGTTCTTC	CASLGGTHNEQFF
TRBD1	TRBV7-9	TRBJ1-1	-	TGTGCCAGCAGCCCACCGGGACAGTCGGTTTTGCGGGCTTTCTTT	CASSPPGQSVLRAFF
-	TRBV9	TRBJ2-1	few	TGTGCCAGCAGCGTAGTAGGGAGCTCCTACAATGAGCAGTTCTTC	CASSVVGSSYNEQFF
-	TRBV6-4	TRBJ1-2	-	TGTGCCAGCAGTGTTGACCCCGGGGTCTTGTATGGCTACACCTTC	CASSVDPGVLYGYTF
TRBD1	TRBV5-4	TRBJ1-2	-	TGTGCCAGCAGGAACGGACAGGGGGGAGGCTACACCTTC	CASRNGQGGGYTF
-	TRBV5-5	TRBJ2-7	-	TGTGCCAGCAGCTTGGCCCCAGGGGTGAGCTACGAGCAGTACTTC	CASSLAPGVSYEQYF
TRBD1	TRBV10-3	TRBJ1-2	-	TGTGCCATCAGTCCCTCGGGACAGGGCTATGACTACACCTTC	CAISPSGQGYDYTF
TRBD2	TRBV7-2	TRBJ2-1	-	TGTGCCAGCAGGGGGGGTCGGGGGGGACTTAATGAGCAGTTCTTC	CASRGGRGGLNEQFF
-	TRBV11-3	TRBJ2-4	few	TGTGCCAGCAGCTTAGAATCCCATCCGGAGATAGCCAAAAACATTCAGTACTTC	CASSLESHPEIAKNIQYF
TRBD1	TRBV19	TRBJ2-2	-	TGTGCCAGTCCTCGTGGACAGGGGAACACCGGGGAGCTGTTTTTT	CASPRGQGNTGELFF
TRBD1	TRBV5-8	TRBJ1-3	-	TGTGCCAGCAGCTTGGAACAGGGGAACAGAAACACCATATATTTT	CASSLEQGNRNTIYF
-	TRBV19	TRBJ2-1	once	TGTGCCAGTAGTATAGATCACGGCAATGAGCAGTTCTTC	CASSIDHGNEQFF
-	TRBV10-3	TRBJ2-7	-	TGTGCCACCGCCTTCGGGAACCAAGAGCAGTACTTC	CATAFGNQEQYF
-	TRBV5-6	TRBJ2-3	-	TGTGCCAGCAGCTTACCCGTAAAGGTACTATTAAGCACAGATACGCAGTATTTT	CASSLPVKVLLSTDTQYF
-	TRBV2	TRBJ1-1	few	TGTGCCAGCAGTGTTGGACTTGCCGGCACTGAAGCTTTCTTT	CASSVGLAGTEAFF
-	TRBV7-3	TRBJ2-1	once	TGTGCCAGCAGCCCAGACAGAGCTTCCTACAATGAGCAGTTCTTC	CASSPDRASYNEQFF
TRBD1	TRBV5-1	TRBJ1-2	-	TGCGCCAGCAGCTTGGCCGGGGGGGACAGCTATGGCTACACCTTC	CASSLAGGDSYGYTF
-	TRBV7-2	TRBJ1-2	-	TGTGCCAGCAGCTTGGGGGGGGGAGGCTATGGCTACACCTTC	CASSLGGGGYGYTF
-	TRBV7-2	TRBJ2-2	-	TGTGCCAGCAGCTTAATGCTGGCCACCGGGGAGCTGTTTTTT	CASSLMLATGELFF
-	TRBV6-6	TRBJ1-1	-	TGTGCCAGCAGTTACCCGGACAGGAACACTGAAGCTTTCTTT	CASSYPDRNTEAFF
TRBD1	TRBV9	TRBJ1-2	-	TGTGCCAGCAGCGTAGGATCGTCAGGGGGTAATGGCTACACCTTC	CASSVGSSGGNGYTF
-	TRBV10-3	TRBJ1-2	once	TGTGCCATCAGTGCGGCAGGGAAGGGCTATGGCTACACCTTC	CAISAAGKGYGYTF
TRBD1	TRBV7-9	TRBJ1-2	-	TGTTCCAGCAGCTTAATACTGGGACAGGGGGCCACTAACTATGGCTACACCTTC	CSSSLILGQGATNYGYTF
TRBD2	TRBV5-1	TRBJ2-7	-	TGCGCCAGCAGCGTTAGCGGGGGCTACGAGCAGTACTTC	CASSVSGGYEQYF
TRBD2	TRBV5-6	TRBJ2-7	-	TGTGCCAGCAGCTTGCGGGGACTAGCAAGCTACGAGCAGTACTTC	CASSLRGLASYEQYF
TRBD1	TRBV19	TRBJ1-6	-	TGTGCCAGTAGTATGACAGGGGTTACCTATAATTCACCCCTCCACTTT	CASSMTGVTYNSPLHF
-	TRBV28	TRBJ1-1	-	TGTGCCAGCAGACAGAGGAACACTGAAGCTTTCTTT	CASRQRNTEAFF
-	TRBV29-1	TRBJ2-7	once	TGCAGCGTTGAGGAGGGGCTCGACGAGCAGTACTTC	CSVEEGLDEQYF
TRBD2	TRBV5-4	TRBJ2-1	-	TGTGCCAGCAGCCCTAGCGGGGGCCCTGCCTACAATGAGCAGTTCTTC	CASSPSGGPAYNEQFF
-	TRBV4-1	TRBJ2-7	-	TGCGCCAGCAGCCATGTGGGGCAGGGCGGCGAGCAGTACTTC	CASSHVGQGGEQYF
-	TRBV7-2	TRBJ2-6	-	TGTGCCAGCAGCTCCCAGGGAACTGGGGCCAACGTCCTGACTTTC	CASSSQGTGANVLTF
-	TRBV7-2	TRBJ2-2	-	TGTGCCAGCAGCCAAAATCTTCTCGGGACACTGAACACCGGGGAGCTGTTTTTT	CASSQNLLGTLNTGELFF
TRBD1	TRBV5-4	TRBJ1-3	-	TGTGCCAGCAGCTTGGCTGCGGACAGGGGGGCTGGAAACACCATATATTTT	CASSLAADRGAGNTIYF
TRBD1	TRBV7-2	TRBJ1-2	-	TGTGCCAGCAGCTCGGTCAGGGGGCCGGGTGGCTACACCTTC	CASSSVRGPGGYTF
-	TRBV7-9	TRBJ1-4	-	TGTTCCAGCAGCTCTCCAGTCGAAAAACTGTTTTTT	CSSSSPVEKLFF
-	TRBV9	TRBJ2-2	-	TGTGCCAGCAGCGTAGTACAGGCGAACACCGGGGAGCTGTTTTTT	CASSVVQANTGELFF
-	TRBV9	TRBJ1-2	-	TGTGCCAGCACTCTAGGTCTCTCTTCCCGGGACTATGGCTACACCTTC	CASTLGLSSRDYGYTF
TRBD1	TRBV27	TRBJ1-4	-	TGTGCCAGCAGACCCGGGACAGGGGGGGAAAAACTGTTTTTT	CASRPGTGGEKLFF
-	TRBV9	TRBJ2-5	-	TGTGCCAGCAGCGATCAGGGCAAAGGGACCCAGTACTTC	CASSDQGKGTQYF